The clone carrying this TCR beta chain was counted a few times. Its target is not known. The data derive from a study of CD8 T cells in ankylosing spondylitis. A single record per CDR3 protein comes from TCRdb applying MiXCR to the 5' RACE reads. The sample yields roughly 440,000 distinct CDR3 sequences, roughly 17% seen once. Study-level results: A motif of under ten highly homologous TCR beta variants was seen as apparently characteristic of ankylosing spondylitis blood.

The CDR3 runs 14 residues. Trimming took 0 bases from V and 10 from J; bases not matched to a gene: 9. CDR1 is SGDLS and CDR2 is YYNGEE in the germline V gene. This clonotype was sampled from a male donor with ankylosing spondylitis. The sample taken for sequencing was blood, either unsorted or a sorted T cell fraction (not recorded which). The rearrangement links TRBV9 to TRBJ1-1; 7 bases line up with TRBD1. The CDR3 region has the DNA TGTGCCAGCAGCGTAGTGGGACAGTCAGCCCGAGCTTTCTTT. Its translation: CASSVVGQSARAFF.